A single sample gave rise to the 19 T cell receptor beta chains below, sequenced in a study of tumor-infiltrating lymphocytes in primary liver carcinoma. Unsorted bulk tissue, about 19-31 mg of it, served as the source for co-extraction of RNA and DNA. Priming with a constant-region primer yielded TCR beta cDNA from approximately 500 ng total RNA. Generation of the TCR beta libraries relied on three nested multiplex PCR rounds using slightly modified ARM-PCR. The first two PCR rounds, approximately 11 cycles each, used TRBV1-TRBV30 forward primers and a C-beta reverse primer. TCRdb re-called the multiplex PCR reads through MiXCR, storing one row per CDR3 protein. The profile covers some 120,000 distinct CDR3 sequences, with approximately 64% appearing a single time and 7.5% to 9% taken by the ten largest. Source material: liver tumor tissue from sampling region 3. As for subset: tumor region T3, left-lateral pole. The source is a woman aged 60-75 years with primary liver carcinoma and hepatitis B virus infection.

This clonotype was found a few times. A single base separates this from a much larger clone, so it may be a read error. The genes are TRBV6-5 and TRBJ1-2, with 9 bases aligning to TRBD1. CDR3 length: 20 amino acids. The trim removed 1 base at V and 1 base at J, leaving 16 bases unmatched. Germline values: CDR1 MNHEY, CDR2 SVGAGI. This chain's CDR3 is CASSYWGQGKTGQVNYGYTF. The CDR3 DNA reads TGTGCCAGCAGTTACTGGGGACAGGGAAAAACGGGTCAAGTTAACTATGGCTACACCTTC.

As for this clonotype: At one end, the junction sequence differs from germline, possibly due to a read error. This chain connects TRBV4-1 to TRBJ2-1; no definite D call. The V gene's germline CDR1 is MGHRA and CDR2 YSYEKL. The length of the CDR3 is 13 residues. CDR3 region: CVSSQDYSNEQFF. CDR3 in DNA: TGCGTCAGCAGCCAAGATTATAGTAATGAGCAGTTCTTC.

V and J are TRBV11-1 and TRBJ2-3; D is possibly TRBD1 (6 bases). The CDR3 runs 15 residues. Trimming stripped 7 bases from V and 4 bases from J, with 18 bases between. From germline, CDR1 is SGHAT and CDR2 FQDESV (reference sequence). This chain's CDR3 is CASKGVGTNADTQYF. In DNA form, the CDR3 reads TGTGCCAGCAAGGGGGTCGGGACCAACGCAGATACGCAGTATTTT.

This clonotype was found once. A junction end diverges from the germline sequence, so it may reflect a read error. V and J are TRBV11-2 and TRBJ1-1, with D tentatively TRBD1 (5 bases). The germline CDR1 and CDR2 sequences are SGHAT and FQNNGV. There are 15 residues in the CDR3. The CDR3 spells CVSSFRWGRDTEAFF. CDR3 DNA: TGTGTCAGCAGCTTCCGCTGGGGCAGGGATACTGAAGCTTTCTTT.

As for this clonotype: A junction end diverges from the germline sequence, so it may reflect a read error. The V and J genes are TRBV20-1 and TRBJ2-1, with TRBD1 matching 7 bases. This CDR3 region has 14 residues. CDR1 is DFQATT and CDR2 is SNEGSKA in the germline V gene (reference sequence). For the CDR3, the DNA is TGCAGAGCTAGGGGGCCCCCCTCGAGGAATGAGCGGTTCTTC. As protein: CRARGPPSRNERFF.

In the case of this clonotype: Just one base apart from a much larger clone, this may be a read error. The V gene is TRBV6-6, the J gene TRBJ2-7, with 7 bases fitting TRBD1. Germline CDR1 reads MNHNY; CDR2 reads SVGAGI (reference sequence). The CDR3 consists of 16 residues. Germline trimming cut 0 bases from V and 9 bases from J; bases unmatched to any gene: 14. CDR3 bases: TGTGCCAGCAGTTACTCCGTGACAGGGACCACCTGCGGGCAGTACTTC. Translation: CASSYSVTGTTCGQYF.

On this clonotype itself: The conserved phenylalanine or tryptophan normally closing the CDR3 is absent here, so this likely arose from a read error. CDR3 DNA: TGTGCCAGCAGCCGGGGCAGAGAAGAGACCCAGTACTTA. Its translation: CASSRGREETQYL. J is TRBJ2-5 and V is TRBV11-2, with D possibly being TRBD1 or TRBD2 (5 bases each). V gave up 5 bases and J gave up 3 bases, with 10 bases separating them. The CDR3 is 13 residues long. Germline assignment: CDR1 SGHAT and CDR2 FQNNGV.

In the case of this clonotype: A read error may produce the germline difference seen at one junction end. This rearrangement joins TRBV5-5 to TRBJ2-2; D is unclear. CDR1 is SGHKS and CDR2 is YYEKEE in the germline V gene (reference sequence). The CDR3 runs 16 residues. The CDR3 spells CANSYSGGSNTGELFF. For the CDR3, the DNA is TGTGCCAACAGCTATTCGGGTGGTTCGAACACCGGGGAGCTGTTTTTT.

This clonotype showed up just a few times. A clone one base away is much larger, so this may be a read error. The chain couples TRBV29-1 to TRBJ2-7; TRBD1 is a possible D gene (6 bases). Germline values: CDR1 SQVTM, CDR2 ANQGSEA. The CDR3 sequence is 12 residues long. V lost 3 bases to trimming and J lost 7 bases, with 13 bases between them. CDR3 protein: CSVDAQGPEQYF. DNA for the CDR3: TGCAGCGTTGATGCGCAGGGGCCTGAGCAGTACTTC.

V gene TRBV12-3 or TRBV12-4 combines with J gene TRBJ1-1; possible D gene TRBD1, 5 bases. This CDR3 is 15 amino acids long. Trimming took 7 bases from V and 2 from J, leaving 17 bases between them. The CDR3 DNA reads as TGTGCCAGCAATCCGCAGGCGGGGGGAAACACTGAAGCTTTCTTT. Encoded protein: CASNPQAGGNTEAFF.

As concerns this clonotype: A much larger clonotype is one base distant, so this may be a read error. This chain joins TRBV29-1 and TRBJ2-2, with D tentatively TRBD2 (5 bases). The CDR3 has 14 residues. Per germline, CDR1 SQVTM and CDR2 ANQGSEA. The CDR3 loop is CSVVSGANTGVLFF. In nucleotides, the CDR3 is TGCAGCGTTGTGAGCGGAGCCAACACCGGGGTGCTGTTTTTT.

This clonotype was recorded at least ten times. The chain couples TRBV10-3 to TRBJ2-5; weak D call: TRBD2 (6 bases). CDR3 length equals 13 residues. Germline V gives CDR1 ENHRY, CDR2 SYGVKD. Trimming left V 8 bases short and J 4 bases short, with 14 bases between. CDR3 loop: CAISGGEGETQYF. The CDR3, as DNA: TGTGCCATCTCCGGGGGAGAGGGAGAGACCCAGTACTTC.

In the case of this clonotype: At one end, the junction sequence differs from germline, possibly due to a read error. The gene calls are TRBV11-2 and TRBJ1-1; D is undetermined. CDR1 and CDR2 from the germline V gene are SGHAT and FQNNGV. The CDR3 consists of 13 residues. This CDR3 reads CASSLSPHTEAFF. Written as DNA, the CDR3 is TGTGCCAGCAGCTTAAGCCCGCACACTGAAGCTTTCTTC.

Comment on this clonotype: A read error may be the cause here, since a much bigger clone is one base away. J is TRBJ1-3 and V is TRBV12-3 or TRBV12-4; D ambiguous. This CDR3 has 13 amino acids. The CDR3 DNA reads as TGTGTCAGCAGTTTTAACTCTGGAAACACCATATATTTT. Protein sequence: CVSSFNSGNTIYF.

With respect to this clonotype: This clone may be a read error of a much larger clone one base away. The V call is TRBV4-2, the J call TRBJ2-7; D uncertain. CDR1 is LGHNA and CDR2 is YNFKEQ in the germline V gene. The CDR3 extends over 11 amino acids. CDR3 DNA sequence: TGTACCAGCAGCCAAGGCGCCGAGCAGTACTTC. This codes for CTSSQGAEQYF.

Points on this clonotype: The junction departs from germline at one end; a sequencing error may be responsible. V and J are TRBV6-5 and TRBJ1-2; 12 bases map to TRBD1. CDR3 length: 19 amino acids. Germline V lookup: CDR1 MNHEY, CDR2 SVGAGI. CDR3 in DNA: TGTGCCAGCAGACCCTGGGGACAGGGGGCGCGAGGGATGAATTATGTCTACACCTTC. Protein product: CASRPWGQGARGMNYVYTF.

A word on this clonotype: A much larger clone lies a single base off, so this may be a read error. The conserved final phenylalanine or tryptophan is absent from the CDR3, which likely points to a read error. The rearrangement links TRBV28 to TRBJ1-5, with unresolved D. With 6 bases removed from V and 3 bases from J, the gap between germline ends came to 15 bases. Looked up from germline, CDR1 is MDHEN and CDR2 is SYDVKM. The CDR3 has 15 amino acids. The CDR3 here is CASSPLERDNQPQHL. The CDR3 DNA reads as TGTGCCAGCAGCCCTCTCGAGAGGGACAATCAGCCCCAGCATTTA.

For the CDR3, the DNA is TGTGCCAGCTCACCCAAACAGGGATCTATCGTAGAGACCCAGTACTTC. Amino acid sequence: CASSPKQGSIVETQYF. This chain links TRBV18 with TRBJ2-5, with D perhaps matching TRBD1 (6 bases). Germline-derived CDR1 and CDR2 are KGHSH and LQKENI. V lost 3 bases to trimming and J lost 4 bases, with 18 bases between them. This CDR3 spans 16 amino acids.

About this clonotype: Since a much larger clone is just one base distant, this may be a read error. This chain joins TRBV5-6 and TRBJ1-1; D possibly corresponds to TRBD1 (5 bases). V shed 4 bases and J shed 1 base, with 14 bases lying between them. Germline-derived CDR1 and CDR2 are SGHDT and YYEEEE. The CDR3 covers 15 residues. CDR3 nucleotides: TGTGCCAGCAGCCCCTCGGGACGCCCGAACACTGAAGCTTTCTTT. This translates into CASSPSGRPNTEAFF.